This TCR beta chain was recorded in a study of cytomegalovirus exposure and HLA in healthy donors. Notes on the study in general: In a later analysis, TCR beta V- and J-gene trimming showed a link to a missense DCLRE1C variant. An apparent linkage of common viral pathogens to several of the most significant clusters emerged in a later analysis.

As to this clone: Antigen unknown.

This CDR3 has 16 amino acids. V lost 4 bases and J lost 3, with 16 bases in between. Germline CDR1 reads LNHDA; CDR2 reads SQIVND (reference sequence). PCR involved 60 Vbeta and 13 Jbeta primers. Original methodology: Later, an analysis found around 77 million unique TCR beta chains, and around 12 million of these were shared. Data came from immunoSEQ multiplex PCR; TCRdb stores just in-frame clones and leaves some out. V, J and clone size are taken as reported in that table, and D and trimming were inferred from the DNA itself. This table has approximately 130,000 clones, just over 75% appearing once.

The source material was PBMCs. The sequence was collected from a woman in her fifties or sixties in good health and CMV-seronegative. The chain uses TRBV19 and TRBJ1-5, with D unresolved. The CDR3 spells CASSTRGSSVNQPQHF. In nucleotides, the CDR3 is TGTGCCAGTAGTACGAGAGGGAGCAGCGTCAATCAGCCCCAGCATTTT.